The source of this T cell receptor beta chain is a study of cytomegalovirus exposure and HLA in healthy donors. Study in general: Roughly 180 million T cells yielded 120 million or so unique TCR beta sequences, as an earlier analysis found. Notes on the study in general: Later on, a genetic analysis was performed. It linked a missense variant in DCLRE1C with V- and J-gene trimming of TCR beta.

CDR3 length equals 16 residues. The junction had 8 bases not matched to a gene; V was cut back by 2 bases and J by 2 bases. CDR1 is MNHEY and CDR2 is SVGAGI in the germline V gene. Regarding this clone: Its antigen is undetermined.

Use of 60 Vbeta and 13 Jbeta primers characterized the PCR. Repertoires were generated with immunoSEQ multiplex PCR, while TCRdb's copy carries only in-frame clones and drops some. The profile shows roughly 150,000 clones, around four fifths of them singletons. The receptor was derived from a man aged 30 to 39 in good health and CMV-seronegative. Sequenced material: PBMCs. The chain joins TRBV6-5 to TRBJ2-7, with 8 bases identical to TRBD2. The DNA for the CDR3 is TGTGCCAGCAGTTACGGAACTAGCGGCACAACCTACGAGCAGTACTTC. This codes for CASSYGTSGTTYEQYF.